Following are 14 T cell receptor beta chains from one sample sequenced in a study of blood T cell repertoires in COVID-19. Here immunoSEQ multiplex PCR was the method, and the copy in TCRdb shows in-frame clones only, minus some. The table includes more than 140,000 clones, under 85% detected once. Sequenced: peripheral blood. The receptors stem from a human donor in a cohort sampled during active COVID-19.

This clone was seen once. The gene calls are TRBV18 and TRBJ2-7, with D tentatively TRBD2 (5 bases). V was pared by 2 bases and J by 6 bases, with 14 bases between. The CDR3 has 14 residues. Germline V gene data show CDR1 as KGHSH and CDR2 as LQKENI. Here the CDR3 DNA reads TGTGCCAGCTCACCAAGCCGGGAATCCGGCGAGCAGTACTTC. It specifies CASSPSRESGEQYF. Full variable domain (remainder filled in from reference TRBV18 and TRBJ2-7): NAGVMQNPRHLVRRRGQEARLRCSPMKGHSHVYWYRQLPEEGLKFMVYLQKENIIDESGMPKERFSAEFPKEGPSILRIQQVVRGDSAAYFCASSPSRESGEQYFGPGTRLTVT.

This chain connects TRBV12-3 or TRBV12-4 to TRBJ2-7, with D perhaps matching TRBD2 (6 bases). The CDR3 contains 13 residues. Trimming removed 6 bases at V and 7 bases at J, with 16 bases between. CDR3 nucleotides: TGTGCCAGCAGCGCCGACGGGGCGGGGGAGCAGTACTTC. Translation: CASSADGAGEQYF.

This chain connects TRBV10-1 to TRBJ2-7; 11 bases map to TRBD1. After removal of 3 bases from V and 2 bases from J, the junction contained 6 bases not matched to a gene. Per germline, CDR1 WNHNN and CDR2 SYGVQD (reference sequence). The CDR3 spans 16 residues. CDR3 region: CASSDPGGQGAYEQYF. The CDR3, as DNA: TGCGCCAGCAGTGATCCGGGGGGACAGGGGGCCTACGAGCAGTACTTC.

The rearrangement joins TRBV19 to TRBJ2-3, with TRBD1 identical over 8 bases. The CDR3 has 15 amino acids. Germline V gene lookup returns CDR1 LNHDA and CDR2 SQIVND (reference sequence). J was trimmed by 5 bases and V by 7 bases; bases with no gene match: 11. DNA of the CDR3: TGTGCCAGTACCCTACTCGGAGACAGGGGAGATACGCAGTATTTT. Amino acids: CASTLLGDRGDTQYF.

This chain connects TRBV28 to TRBJ2-3; TRBD1 matches at 11 bases. From germline, CDR1 is MDHEN and CDR2 SYDVKM. The CDR3 loop spans 16 amino acids. The V gene end was trimmed by 5 bases and the J gene end by 3 bases; junction bases not matched to a gene: 7. The chain's CDR3 is CASSGGTGGGTDTQYF. In DNA, the CDR3 is TGTGCCAGCAGTGGGGGGACAGGGGGTGGGACAGATACGCAGTATTTT.

CDR3 coding DNA: TGCGCCAGCAGCTTGGCCGGGAACACCGGGGAGCTGTTTTTT. This translates into CASSLAGNTGELFF. The genes are TRBV5-1 and TRBJ2-2; D uncertain. This CDR3 region has 14 residues. Germline values: CDR1 SGHRS, CDR2 YFSETQ. Trimming left V 0 bases short and J 1 base short, with 4 bases between.

This clone showed up just a few times. This chain uses TRBV4-1 with TRBJ2-7; 10 nucleotides match TRBD1. Germline V CDR1 and CDR2: MGHRA, YSYEKL. Losses at the gene ends were 4 bases for V and 3 bases for J; bases not matched to a gene: 3. This CDR3 contains 14 residues. DNA of the CDR3: TGCGCCAGCAGCCGAGGACAGGGGGGCTACGAGCAGTACTTC. Protein sequence: CASSRGQGGYEQYF.

This clone has just one count. The CDR3 DNA reads TGCAGCGTTGCTTTTGAGACCCAGTACTTC. It encodes CSVAFETQYF. The gene calls are TRBV29-1 and TRBJ2-5, with D uncertain. Trimming shortened V by 4 bases and J by 5 bases, and 5 bases separated the two germline ends. Looked up from germline, CDR1 is SQVTM and CDR2 is ANQGSEA. CDR3 size: 10 residues.

V is TRBV6-5 and J is TRBJ2-7; D gene ambiguous. The CDR3 spans 11 residues. Looked up from germline, CDR1 is MNHEY and CDR2 is SVGAGI. V was pared by 8 bases and J by 5 bases, with 10 bases between. CDR3 DNA: TGTGCCAGCGCGTCCACAGACGAGCAGTACTTC. Protein product: CASASTDEQYF.

The V call is TRBV7-2, the J call TRBJ2-7; the D gene is possibly TRBD2 (6 bases). Trimming took 4 bases from V and 2 from J, leaving 15 bases between them. From germline, CDR1 is SGHTA and CDR2 FQGNSA. The CDR3 contains 15 residues. The CDR3 bases are TGTGCCAGCAGCTCGGAGGGGTCTAGGGCCTACGAGCAGTACTTC. Encoded protein: CASSSEGSRAYEQYF.

The chain uses TRBV7-3 and TRBJ2-1; 14 bases align to TRBD2. The CDR3 length is 16 residues. Trimming at V came to 5 bases and at J to 10 bases, leaving 10 bases not matched to a gene. The V gene's germline CDR1 is SGHTA and CDR2 FQGTGA. The CDR3 sequence is CASSGLGLAGVREQFF. CDR3 in DNA: TGTGCCAGCAGCGGCCTGGGACTAGCGGGAGTTCGAGAGCAGTTCTTC.

The chain has TRBV18 and TRBJ2-7; 10 nucleotides match TRBD2. Trimming removed 6 bases from V and 0 bases from J; junction bases left unmatched: 2. This CDR3 region has 14 residues. Germline V CDR1 and CDR2: KGHSH, LQKENI. The CDR3: CASSGTSVSYEQYF. The CDR3 coding sequence is TGTGCCAGCTCCGGGACTAGCGTCTCCTACGAGCAGTACTTC.

This sequence joins TRBV21-1 and TRBJ2-3; no DNA check was done on the table's D call, TRBD2. TRBV21-1 is shown as a pseudogene. CDR3 length: 17 residues. The DNA of the CDR3 is TGTGCCAGGGGCCCGGGACTAAAAATTTCTAGCACAGATACGCAGTATTTT. Translated: CARGPGLKISSTDTQYF.

The V and J genes are TRBV19 and TRBJ2-1; D ambiguous. The CDR3 runs to 14 residues. Germline V CDR1 and CDR2: LNHDA, SQIVND (reference sequence). Trimming shortened V by 3 bases and J by 7 bases, and 13 bases separated the two germline ends. CDR3 loop: CASSIGGSLNEQFF. In DNA form, the CDR3 reads TGTGCCAGTAGTATTGGCGGCTCATTGAATGAGCAGTTCTTC.